The clone carrying this T cell receptor beta chain was recorded a few times. Its target is unknown. TCRdb's table, derived via immunoSEQ multiplex PCR, lists solely in-frame clones and lacks some. The sample carries about 32,000 clones, roughly 78% recorded once. The data were taken from a study of a mutant IDH1 vaccine in newly diagnosed glioma. Background on the study: Beginning 4-6 weeks after radiotherapy alone, or with temozolomide cycles, vaccination took place. Study-wide results and limits: With respect to changes in top peripheral T cell clonotypes, pseudoprogression seemed unrelated.

V lost 5 bases and J lost 13, with 20 bases in between. This CDR3 has 13 amino acids. CDR1 is MNHEY and CDR2 is SVGAGI in the germline V gene. Documented time point: week 35, safety follow-up. Mutant IDH1 20-mer peptide, at 300 ug, made up each vaccine dose, with topical imiquimod. Tumors from donors were new WHO grade 3 or 4 IDH1-mutant astrocytomas with ATRX loss. The receptor comes from a woman aged 35 to 49 with glioma. The sample here was PBMCs, taken from a glioma patient whose treatment included an IDH1 peptide vaccine. V gene TRBV6-5 combines with J gene TRBJ1-1, with no clear D. The CDR3 here is CASSPWGGWVGFF. The CDR3 nucleotides read TGTGCCAGCAGTCCTTGGGGAGGGTGGGTGGGTTTCTTT.